This TCR beta chain comes out of a study of graft-versus-host responses after intestinal transplantation (dated by TCRdb to about 2021). In the study overall: The transplants that recipients got were multivisceral, liver-intestinal, or isolated intestinal. Of the approximately 24 intestinal transplant recipients enrolled in the cohort, one of whom was a retransplant, a few patients without pretransplant specimens were excluded. Every recipient was given anti-thymocyte globulin induction, then maintenance tacrolimus and steroids for around three years. Donor T cell macrochimerism was defined as a peak of at least 4% donor T cells among recipient peripheral blood mononuclear cells. After intestinal transplantation, graft-versus-host and host-versus-graft alloreactive T cell clones were followed in the graft, circulation and bone marrow using bulk TCR-beta CDR3 sequencing. Alloreactive clones were identified by sequencing pre-transplant mixed lymphocyte reaction products and comparing them with unstimulated pre-transplant donor and recipient T cells. Rather than going through the commercial service, samples from a few later patients were sequenced in-house on an Illumina MiSeq and processed with MiXCR.

Explained via the paper, the time point label denotes: cells obtained before transplantation from donor or recipient. CD3+CD4+ and CD3+CD8+ populations were FACS-sorted from unstimulated pre-transplant donor and recipient cells taken from spleen or lymph nodes. General findings and caveats noted by the study authors: GvH clones turned up in recipient bone marrow, with some appearing earlier in ileal mucosa or blood, a pattern consistent with an intestinal mucosal origin. In patients with donor T cell macrochimerism, the allografts had high GvH to HvG T cell clonal ratios. Peak levels of circulating GvH clones were associated with declines in HvG clones early after transplant. The conclusions were limited by the relatively low number and heterogeneity of the intestinal transplant patients.

Including the terminal cysteine and phenylalanine, the CDR3 comprises 17 residues. The sequence is cut down to CDR3 DNA, 51 bases in frame from base 1. The germline V and J ends show losses of 1 base and 9 bases respectively, and no gene match explains 12 bases of the junction. In the germline V gene, CDR1 corresponds to SGHDN and CDR2 to FVKESK. On this clone: This clone's antigen is unknown. Base quality data are lacking; no much larger clone is found one base away.

Library generation was performed with the immunoSEQ multiplex PCR assay. In most patients, genomic DNA was isolated using the Qiagen DNeasy Blood and Tissue Kit and sent frozen to Adaptive Biotechnologies for TCR sequencing. High-throughput TCR-beta CDR3 sequencing of genomic DNA from most patients was performed by Adaptive Biotechnologies. Per the original workflow: Adaptive's ImmunoSEQ software was the source of the TCR sequencing data for about 18 patients, while three other patients were processed with MiXCR and VDJtools. To correct CD4 versus CD8 sorting errors, any sequence found in both subsets at a frequency ratio below 5:1 was removed. CDR3 nucleotide sequences shared by donor and recipient were removed because the origin of these sequences could not be assigned. At least 2-fold expansion over unstimulated cells and a minimum CFSE-low frequency of 0.002% (template counts) or 0.001% (read counts) were required for clones to be classified as alloreactive. A clone was considered mappable if detected in the sequenced pre-transplant spleen, lymph node, or MLR CFSE-low populations of the donor or recipient. Cumulative frequency of alloreactive clones was calculated as a percentage of all sequences weighted by copy number. The clones in this table, taken by TCRdb from immuneACCESS, are in-frame only. Not every clone is retained; where verified, under half of the shortfall comes from an unresolved V gene, and the cause of the rest is unknown. The DNA gave D and trimming, while V, J and clone size come from that table. Across this sample there are some 100,000 clones, with around 92% seen only once. Less than 0.08% of the sample goes to the ten largest clones.

The source was unstimulated CD8+ T cells sorted from spleen or lymph node cells, collected before transplant. The sequence is built from TRBV14 and TRBJ1-6; a stretch of 7 junction bases matches TRBD1. The sequence came from a human donor who was the organ donor for an intestinal transplant. CDR3 region: CASSQVPGTQGSSPLHF. The DNA sequence is as follows: TGTGCCAGCAGCCAAGTTCCGGGTACACAGGGGAGTTCACCCCTCCACTTT.